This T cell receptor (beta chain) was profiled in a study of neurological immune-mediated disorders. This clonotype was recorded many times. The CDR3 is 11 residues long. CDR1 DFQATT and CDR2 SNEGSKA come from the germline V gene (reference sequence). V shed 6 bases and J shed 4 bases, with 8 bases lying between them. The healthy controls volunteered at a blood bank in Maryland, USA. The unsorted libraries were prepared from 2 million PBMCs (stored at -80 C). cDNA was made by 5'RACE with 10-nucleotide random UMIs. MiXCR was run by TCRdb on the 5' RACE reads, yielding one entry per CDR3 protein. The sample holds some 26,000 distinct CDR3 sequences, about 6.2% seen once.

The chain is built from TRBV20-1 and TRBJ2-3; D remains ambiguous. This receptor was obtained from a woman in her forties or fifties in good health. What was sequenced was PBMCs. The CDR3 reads CSALTSDTQYF. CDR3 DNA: TGCAGTGCGCTGACCTCAGATACGCAGTATTTT.